This T cell receptor (beta chain) came from a study of T cells in Graves' hyperthyroidism and ophthalmopathy. Duration under 3 months, a NOSPECS grade of at least 4, and a Clinical Activity Score of at least 3 characterized the ophthalmopathy patients. Each 10 ml fresh peripheral blood draw supplied the PBMCs. Ten or more counts support this clonotype. RNA transcripts served as the template for amplifying TCR beta CDR3 regions. When the TCR CDR3 underwent first-round RT-PCR, the HTBI primer set was used. TCRdb re-called the multiplex PCR reads through MiXCR, storing one row per CDR3 protein. The profile shows hundreds of thousands of distinct CDR3 sequences, about 16% of them singletons. The sequenced sample was blood. The receptor was isolated from a woman aged 18-30 years with Graves' ophthalmopathy.

The CDR3 loop is CSVEAAHGQLAGYTF. For the CDR3, the DNA is TGCAGCGTTGAAGCCGCTCACGGACAGTTAGCCGGCTACACCTTC. This rearrangement joins TRBV29-1 to TRBJ1-2, with D possibly TRBD1 on 6 matching bases. This CDR3 is 15 amino acids long. The germline gives CDR1 SQVTM, CDR2 ANQGSEA. The ends were cut back, 1 base at V and 8 bases at J, with 20 bases in the middle.